Presented here are 8 T cell receptor beta chains from one specimen sequenced in a study of blood T cell repertoires in COVID-19. The assay was immunoSEQ multiplex PCR, and TCRdb's table has in-frame clones only and misses some. The table shows roughly 290,000 clones, with around 90% occurring only once. The sequenced sample consisted of PBMCs or T cells enriched from blood (not recorded which). The receptors derive from a woman aged 40-49 years who had recovered from COVID-19.

The chain couples TRBV30 to TRBJ1-2; a weak D match, TRBD1 (5 bases). Trimming pared 2 bases from V and 8 bases from J, leaving 15 bases between. The CDR3 loop spans 13 amino acids. Germline CDR1 and CDR2: GTSNPN and SVGIG (reference sequence). For the CDR3, the DNA is TGTGCCTGGAGTATTGGCAGGGTAGGCGGCTACACCTTC. Its translation: CAWSIGRVGGYTF.

The chain has TRBV6-2 or TRBV6-3 and TRBJ2-1; TRBD2 matches 9 bases. This CDR3 spans 14 amino acids. The V gene's germline CDR1 is MNHEY and CDR2 SVGEGT. With V trimmed by 4 bases and J by 9 bases, 7 bases remained unmatched. The CDR3 reads CASSFQAGGFEQFF. In DNA, the CDR3 is TGTGCCAGCAGTTTCCAAGCGGGAGGTTTTGAGCAGTTCTTC.

This sequence joins TRBV18 and TRBJ1-1, with a weak D call TRBD1 (5 bases). CDR1 and CDR2 from the germline V gene are KGHSH and LQKENI. The germline V and J ends were trimmed by 5 bases and 4 bases, with 17 bases remaining between them. The CDR3 has 15 residues. CDR3 DNA sequence: TGTGCCAGCTCAGGGCTCGTCGGGGGGGGCACTGAAGCTTTCTTT. This codes for CASSGLVGGGTEAFF.

J is TRBJ1-1 and V is TRBV11-2; D is ambiguous. The CDR3 length is 13 residues. Germline V gene sequence: CDR1 SGHAT, CDR2 FQNNGV. Trimming pared 0 bases from V and 10 bases from J, leaving 12 bases between. CDR3 sequence: CASSLDRGGRAFF. CDR3 sequence (DNA): TGTGCCAGCAGCTTAGATCGGGGAGGCCGAGCTTTCTTT. The variable domain in full, completed from reference TRBV11-2 and TRBJ1-1, reads EAGVAQSPRYKIIEKRQSVAFWCNPISGHATLYWYQQILGQGPKLLIQFQNNGVVDDSQLPKDRFSAERLKGVDSTLKIQPAKLEDSAVYLCASSLDRGGRAFFGQGTRLTVV.

J is TRBJ2-1 and V is TRBV29-1; D is unclear. V lost 3 bases, J lost 2 bases, and 14 bases lay in between. The CDR3 is 15 residues long. Germline lookup yields CDR1 SQVTM and CDR2 ANQGSEA. CDR3 sequence (DNA): TGCAGCGTTGAGTTAAACTCGGTCCCCTACAATGAGCAGTTCTTC. It encodes CSVELNSVPYNEQFF.

V is TRBV7-2 and J is TRBJ1-2, with D possibly matching TRBD1 (5 bases). This CDR3 comprises 17 residues. CDR1 and CDR2 from the germline V gene are SGHTA and FQGNSA. V gave up 3 bases and J gave up 2 bases, with 19 bases separating them. CDR3 coding DNA: TGTGCCAGCAGCTTCCCTGGGGGGGGATTTCTGAACTATGGCTACACCTTC. Its protein is CASSFPGGGFLNYGYTF.

The chain is built from TRBV2 and TRBJ2-3, with 7 bases matching TRBD2. J was trimmed by 4 bases and V by 3 bases; bases with no gene match: 4. This CDR3 contains 14 residues. CDR1 is SNHLY, CDR2 FYNNEI, per germline. The CDR3 protein is CASSESGRSDTQYF. As DNA, the CDR3 is TGTGCCAGCAGTGAGTCCGGGAGGTCAGATACGCAGTATTTT.

The V call is TRBV9, the J call TRBJ2-3, with 7 positions matching TRBD2. This CDR3 has 17 residues. J was trimmed by 2 bases and V by 4 bases; bases with no gene match: 13. The germline gives CDR1 SGDLS, CDR2 YYNGEE. DNA for the CDR3: TGTGCCAGCAGCCCCCGTGGAGGCGGGAGCCTCACAGATACGCAGTATTTT. Translating gives CASSPRGGGSLTDTQYF.